This entry features one T cell receptor (beta chain) sequence. Authors' processing steps: Quantification of nucleated cells was approximated via reference gene primer amplification. The protocol was immunoSEQ multiplex PCR, while the TCRdb copy is restricted to in-frame clones and leaves out a portion. The V and J calls and clone size come from that table; D and trimming were worked out from the DNA. The table includes fewer than 85,000 clones, around 74% detected once. This entry belongs to a study of blood T cell repertoires in COVID-19. Overall study context: Acute and convalescent COVID-19 specimens originated in the United States, Italy and Spain. PBMCs, B-cell-depleted T cells, or T cells provided the cDNA or gDNA that made up the material.

Germline trimming cut 8 bases from V and 4 bases from J; bases unmatched to any gene: 10. The germline V gene encodes CDR1 LNHDA and CDR2 SQIVND (reference sequence). This CDR3 is built from 15 residues. The TCR comes from a human donor with acute or convalescent COVID-19. The donor label of this sample is uncertain. V and J are TRBV19 and TRBJ2-7; 11 nucleotides match TRBD2. Sequences were obtained from peripheral blood. The CDR3 protein is CASQITGTSGYEQYF. In nucleotides, the CDR3 is TGTGCCAGTCAAATAACCGGGACTAGCGGTTACGAGCAGTACTTC.